Listed below are T cell receptor beta chains from one sample, sequenced in a study of identical twins. TCRdb itself ran the 5' RACE reads through MiXCR, one entry per CDR3 protein. The data contain about 890,000 distinct CDR3 sequences, about 12% of them singletons. The sample also formed part of further work on yellow fever vaccine responses in identical twins.

The sequencing sample was made of PBMCs. These receptors originate from a woman between 18 and 29 years old in good health. Both conserved end residues are part of each CDR3. Fields, in order: CDR3 protein, CDR3 DNA, J gene, clone size, V gene, D gene. The D gene is left open where the match is weak. The listing skips clone size in some rows; elsewhere it reads once, few, many or a size class.

CASSQDFGTRMYEQYF,TGTGCCAGCAGCCAAGATTTCGGGACTCGAATGTACGAGCAGTACTTC,TRBJ2-7,few,TRBV4-2,-
CASRTGADTQYF,TGTGCCAGCAGAACGGGCGCAGATACGCAGTATTTT,TRBJ2-3,-,TRBV7-9,-
CASREQPQETQYF,TGTGCCAGCAGAGAACAACCCCAAGAGACCCAGTACTTC,TRBJ2-5,few,TRBV2,-
CASRMRPGASGANNEQFF,TGTGCCAGCAGGATGAGGCCTGGGGCTAGCGGAGCTAACAATGAGCAGTTCTTC,TRBJ2-1,-,TRBV11-1,TRBD2
CASSQDFSGYNEQFF,TGTGCCAGCAGCCAAGATTTTTCAGGATACAATGAGCAGTTCTTC,TRBJ2-1,-,TRBV3-1,-
CASSQEGLAAYTDTQYF,TGCGCCAGCAGCCAAGAAGGACTAGCGGCCTACACAGATACGCAGTATTTT,TRBJ2-3,-,TRBV4-1,TRBD2
CASSEFGPGLNTGELFF,TGTGCCAGCAGTGAATTCGGCCCGGGGCTGAACACCGGGGAGCTGTTTTTT,TRBJ2-2,few,TRBV25-1,-
CSALGTSGRTQYF,TGCAGTGCTCTCGGGACTAGCGGGAGAACGCAGTATTTT,TRBJ2-3,-,TRBV20-1,TRBD2
CATSNGRGTYNEQFF,TGTGCCACCAGCAACGGGAGGGGGACCTACAATGAGCAGTTCTTC,TRBJ2-1,few,TRBV15,TRBD2
CATSGDRAEQFF,TGTGCCACCAGTGGGGACAGGGCTGAGCAGTTCTTC,TRBJ2-1,-,TRBV24-1,TRBD1
CASTRANYGYTF,TGTGCCAGCACAAGGGCTAACTATGGCTACACCTTC,TRBJ1-2,few,TRBV12-3/TRBV12-4,-
CAITGRRSGANVLTF,TGTGCCATCACGGGACGGCGCTCTGGGGCCAACGTCCTGACTTTC,TRBJ2-6,many,TRBV6-1,-
CSARDGGTDYEQYF,TGCAGTGCTAGAGACGGTGGGACCGATTACGAGCAGTACTTC,TRBJ2-7,-,TRBV20-1,-
CASSLPLDIQYF,TGTGCCAGCAGCCTACCCCTGGACATTCAGTACTTC,TRBJ2-4,few,TRBV7-8,-
CASSEAWTANNSPLHF,TGTGCCAGCAGTGAAGCGTGGACAGCCAATAATTCACCCCTCCACTTT,TRBJ1-6,-,TRBV6-1,-
CSARGSVSSGEQYF,TGCAGTGCTAGAGGGTCGGTCAGTTCTGGCGAGCAGTACTTC,TRBJ2-7,few,TRBV20-1,-
CASSPDRPYNSPLHF,TGCGCCAGCAGCCCCGACCGACCATATAATTCACCCCTCCACTTT,TRBJ1-6,many,TRBV5-1,-
CAAGQVAGELFF,TGTGCCGCGGGACAGGTGGCCGGGGAGCTGTTTTTT,TRBJ2-2,few,TRBV6-6,TRBD1
CASSLYRDDTNEKLFF,TGTGCCAGCTCTCTTTACAGGGACGACACTAATGAAAAACTGTTTTTT,TRBJ1-4,-,TRBV18,-
CASSDPTPRGTEAFF,TGTGCCAGCAGTGACCCGACACCCCGAGGGACTGAAGCTTTCTTT,TRBJ1-1,few,TRBV6-1,-
CSVVSGIEQFF,TGCAGCGTTGTCTCGGGTATTGAGCAGTTCTTC,TRBJ2-1,many,TRBV29-1,-
CASIGVGMGTEAFF,TGTGCCAGCATCGGGGTAGGGATGGGCACTGAAGCTTTCTTT,TRBJ1-1,few,TRBV2,-
CASSPWTGAYEQYF,TGTGCCAGCAGCCCATGGACAGGGGCCTACGAGCAGTACTTC,TRBJ2-7,-,TRBV5-5,TRBD1
CASTSGSGRAGEQYF,TGTGCCAGCACCTCCGGCAGCGGGAGGGCAGGCGAGCAGTACTTC,TRBJ2-7,-,TRBV9,TRBD2